This T cell receptor beta chain was captured in a study of blood T cell repertoires in COVID-19. The protocol was immunoSEQ multiplex PCR, while the TCRdb copy is restricted to in-frame clones and leaves out a portion. The top ten hold roughly 2.3% of the sample, which has a few hundred thousand clones, around 88% seen once. This CDR3 comprises 14 residues. Germline assignment: CDR1 SGHRS and CDR2 YFSETQ. The V and J ends lost 3 bases and 8 bases respectively, with 14 bases between them. The J gene is TRBJ2-2, the V gene TRBV5-1; possible D gene TRBD2, 5 bases. This TCR was recovered from a woman aged 40 to 50 with acute COVID-19. Sequenced material: PBMCs or T cells enriched from blood (not recorded which). The CDR3 reads CASSSGSTSGELFF. The CDR3 DNA follows: TGCGCCAGCAGCTCCGGGTCCACTAGTGGGGAGCTGTTTTTT. Looking up the rest from reference TRBV5-1 and TRBJ2-2 gives the full variable domain: KAGVTQTPRYLIKTRGQQVTLSCSPISGHRSVSWYQQTPGQGLQFLFEYFSETQRNKGNFPGRFSGRQFSNSRSEMNVSTLELGDSALYLCASSSGSTSGELFFGEGSRLTVL.